Included here is one T cell receptor (beta chain) sequence, with context. The sample's time point: pretreatment peripheral blood. This table comes from immunoSEQ multiplex PCR, and its TCRdb copy is limited to in-frame clones, with some not included. The sample yields fewer than 65,000 clones, around nine tenths seen once. The data were obtained in a study of PD-L1 blockade in urothelial cancer. Study background: Male sex and bladder-origin urothelial cancer characterized about 85% of the roughly 30 patients.

The CDR3 has 18 amino acids. CDR1 and CDR2 (germline): LGHNA, YNFKEQ. With 1 base clipped from V and 0 bases from J, the junction kept 6 bases outside the gene matches. This chain connects TRBV4-2 to TRBJ2-5; 12 bases line up with TRBD2. The sample here was PBMCs, taken around atezolizumab (anti-PD-L1) treatment. The sequence was obtained from a woman aged 60-70 years with urothelial cancer. This CDR3 is CASSQATSGGPYQETQYF. DNA for the CDR3: TGTGCCAGCAGCCAAGCGACTAGCGGGGGCCCGTACCAAGAGACCCAGTACTTC.